The clone carrying this TCR beta chain appeared a single time. The antigen is undetermined. This entry comes from a study of radiation and T cells in renal cell carcinoma. The study, taken as a whole, reports: From baseline, blood top tumor clonotypes peaked at 2 weeks post-radiation. Without pretreatment biopsies, baseline tumor clonotype presence was undetermined.

The time point denotes: blood 4 weeks post-SBRT, at nephrectomy. Treatment indicated: 15 Gy SBRT to primary tumor, nephrectomy 4 weeks later. Serial blood draws occurred at baseline and 2 and 4 weeks post-SBRT. The tumor was a clear cell renal cell carcinoma. This table comes from immunoSEQ multiplex PCR, and its TCRdb copy is limited to in-frame clones, with some not included. The sample includes around 81,000 clones, around 81% of them seen just once. This CDR3 comprises 18 residues. V lost 3 bases, J lost 3 bases, and 24 bases lay in between. Germline V gene sequence: CDR1 SGDLS, CDR2 YYNGEE. The sample in question was blood, obtained from a patient whose treatment included radiotherapy and nephrectomy. The clonotype originates from a man aged 50 or older with renal cell carcinoma. The chain carries TRBV9 and TRBJ2-5; TRBD2 is a possible D gene (5 bases). In DNA form, the CDR3 reads TGTGCCAGCAGCGCCCCTAGCCGGGGAACCGTCCCCAAAGAGACCCAGTACTTC. It specifies CASSAPSRGTVPKETQYF.